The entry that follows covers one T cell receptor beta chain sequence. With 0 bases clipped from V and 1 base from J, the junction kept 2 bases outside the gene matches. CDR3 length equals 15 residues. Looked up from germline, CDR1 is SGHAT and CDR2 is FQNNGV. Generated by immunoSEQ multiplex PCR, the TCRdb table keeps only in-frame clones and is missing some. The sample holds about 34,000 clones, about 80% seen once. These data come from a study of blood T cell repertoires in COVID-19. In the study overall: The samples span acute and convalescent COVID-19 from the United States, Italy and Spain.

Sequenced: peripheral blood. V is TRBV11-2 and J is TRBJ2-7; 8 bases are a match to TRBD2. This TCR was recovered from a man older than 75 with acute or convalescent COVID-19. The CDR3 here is CASSLDGGVSYEQYF. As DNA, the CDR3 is TGTGCCAGCAGCTTAGACGGGGGGGTATCCTACGAGCAGTACTTC.